Shown below are 32 T cell receptor beta chains from a single sample sequenced in a study of early stage breast cancer tumors. The repertoire was sequenced with immunoSEQ multiplex PCR; TCRdb's copy has only in-frame clones and lacks some. The data contain about 11,000 clones, 55% to 75% of them singletons. The material sequenced was breast tumor tissue. All receptors come from a person aged 35-55 years with breast cancer.

This clone appeared a few times. The rearrangement joins TRBV14 to TRBJ2-7, with 8 positions matching TRBD1. The CDR3 sequence is 18 residues long. V trimming: 0 bases; J trimming: 5 bases; junction bases outside the gene matches: 15. Germline-derived CDR1 and CDR2 are SGHDN and FVKESK. CDR3 sequence reads: CASSQEGGGRGRFHEQYF. The CDR3 coding sequence is TGTGCCAGCAGCCAAGAAGGAGGAGGCAGGGGGCGCTTTCACGAGCAGTACTTC.

The count of this clone is one. The chain is built from TRBV7-9 and TRBJ1-1, with D hard to call. Trimming pared 4 bases from V and 7 bases from J, leaving 10 bases between. CDR3 length equals 12 residues. CDR1 is SEHNR and CDR2 is FQNEAQ in the germline V gene (reference sequence). CDR3 sequence reads: CASSSAGYEAFF. CDR3 coding DNA: TGTGCCAGCAGCTCGGCGGGGTATGAAGCTTTCTTT.

The V gene is TRBV7-9, the J gene TRBJ2-5; weak D call: TRBD2 (6 bases). Trimming shortened V by 4 bases and J by 3 bases, and 9 bases separated the two germline ends. Germline V gives CDR1 SEHNR, CDR2 FQNEAQ (reference sequence). The CDR3 has 13 residues. In DNA form, the CDR3 reads TGTGCCAGCAGCTGGGGGGATGAAGAGACCCAGTACTTC. Protein: CASSWGDEETQYF.

V gene TRBV6-1 combines with J gene TRBJ2-2; D possibly corresponds to TRBD1 (6 bases). The germline V gene has CDR1 MNHNS and CDR2 SASEGT. The CDR3 is 17 residues long. Trimming took off 2 bases at V and 1 base at J, with 14 bases between the two ends. The CDR3 nucleotides are TGTGCCAGCAGTGAAAATTGGGTCAGGGGGAACACCGGGGAGCTGTTTTTT. Translating it yields CASSENWVRGNTGELFF.

The chain uses TRBV28 and TRBJ1-5; possible D gene TRBD1, 5 bases. V gave up 3 bases and J gave up 4 bases, with 10 bases separating them. The CDR3 consists of 14 residues. The V gene's germline CDR1 is MDHEN and CDR2 SYDVKM. The CDR3 region has the DNA TGTGCCAGCAGTTTCCAGGGCTTAAATCAGCCCCAGCATTTT. This encodes CASSFQGLNQPQHF.

The chain is built from TRBV11-1 and TRBJ2-2, with 7 positions matching TRBD2. Trimming cost V 1 base and J 6 bases; bases outside gene matches: 2. The germline V gene encodes CDR1 SGHAT and CDR2 FQDESV (reference sequence). The CDR3 totals 14 residues. The CDR3, as DNA: TGTGCCAGCAGCTTAGATGCGGGGGCCGGGGAGCTGTTTTTT. Translating it yields CASSLDAGAGELFF.

This clone was detected once. The chain combines TRBV7-8 with TRBJ2-3; maybe TRBD1 (5 bases). Trimming removed 3 bases at V and 6 bases at J, with 7 bases between. Germline V gene sequence: CDR1 SGHVS, CDR2 FQNEAQ. The CDR3 runs to 12 residues. For the CDR3, the DNA is TGTGCCAGCAGCTTTAACAGGGATACGCAGTATTTT. Residues: CASSFNRDTQYF.

The chain has TRBV6-5 and TRBJ2-1; 8 nucleotides align to TRBD2. The CDR3 covers 14 residues. V lost 0 bases, J lost 6 bases, and 1 base stayed unmatched. Germline V gives CDR1 MNHEY, CDR2 SVGAGI. CDR3 in DNA: TGTGCCAGCAGTTACTCCGGGACTAGCAATGAGCAGTTCTTC. Its protein product is CASSYSGTSNEQFF.

V and J are TRBV7-8 and TRBJ2-7; 9 bases match TRBD1. CDR3 size: 15 residues. Germline CDR1 SGHVS, CDR2 FQNEAQ. Trimming removed 5 bases from V and 12 bases from J; junction bases left unmatched: 17. CDR3 bases: TGTGCCAGCAGCACATCTTCCGGGACAGGGAACCTTGGGTACTTC. Its translation is CASSTSSGTGNLGYF.

This chain connects TRBV5-1 to TRBJ1-1; 8 bases match TRBD1. V dropped 0 bases and J dropped 7; count of bases not matched to a gene: 2. CDR3 length: 13 amino acids. Germline V lookup: CDR1 SGHRS, CDR2 YFSETQ. CDR3 region: CASSLDRGDEAFF. The DNA for the CDR3 is TGCGCCAGCAGCTTGGACAGGGGGGATGAAGCTTTCTTT. Drawing the rest from reference TRBV5-1 and TRBJ1-1, the complete variable domain is KAGVTQTPRYLIKTRGQQVTLSCSPISGHRSVSWYQQTPGQGLQFLFEYFSETQRNKGNFPGRFSGRQFSNSRSEMNVSTLELGDSALYLCASSLDRGDEAFFGQGTRLTVV.

The CDR3: CASSEGGSPAGANVLTF. In nucleotides, the CDR3 is TGTGCCAGCAGTGAAGGGGGCAGCCCCGCTGGGGCCAACGTCCTGACTTTC. The chain is built from TRBV6-1 and TRBJ2-6; tentative D call: TRBD1 (5 bases). CDR1 is MNHNS and CDR2 is SASEGT in the germline V gene. This CDR3 has 17 residues. The ends were cut back, 1 base at V and 2 bases at J, with 12 bases in the middle.

CDR3 coding DNA: TGTGCCAGCAGCTTTCGGACTAGCGGGAGGTTCGGCACCGGGGAGCTGTTTTTT. Translated: CASSFRTSGRFGTGELFF. The V gene is TRBV5-8, the J gene TRBJ2-2; 14 bases agree with TRBD2. CDR1 and CDR2 (germline): SGHTS, YDEGEE. J was trimmed by 4 bases and V by 2 bases; bases with no gene match: 7. The CDR3 consists of 18 residues.

This clone is medium-sized (0.01 to 0.1%) within its sample. V usage is TRBV7-9 and J usage is TRBJ1-2, with TRBD1 as a possible D gene (5 bases). This CDR3 comprises 15 residues. Germline V lookup: CDR1 SEHNR, CDR2 FQNEAQ (reference sequence). Trimming took 7 bases from V and 4 from J, leaving 19 bases between them. The CDR3 region is CASTPQGPWFYGYTF. CDR3 DNA sequence: TGTGCCAGCACCCCCCAGGGTCCGTGGTTCTATGGCTACACCTTC.

This chain links TRBV12-2 with TRBJ2-7; the table's TRBD2 call for D was not verified on the DNA. TRBV12-2 is deemed a pseudogene. The CDR3 is 14 residues long. The CDR3 spells CASRRWREGYEQYF. CDR3 bases: TGTGCAAGTCGCCGATGGCGGGAGGGGTACGAGCAGTACTTC.

The chain has TRBV6-1 and TRBJ2-1, with 8 bases lining up with TRBD1. The CDR3 runs 14 residues. Per germline, CDR1 MNHNS and CDR2 SASEGT. V lost 6 bases, J lost 3 bases, and 4 bases stayed unmatched. This CDR3 is CASRPDRGYNEQFF. The CDR3 coding sequence is TGTGCCAGCAGGCCCGACAGGGGCTACAATGAGCAGTTCTTC.

This clone was counted a few times. The chain recombines TRBV11-2 with TRBJ2-5; 7 positions agree with TRBD2. The V gene end was trimmed by 5 bases and the J gene end by 6 bases; junction bases not matched to a gene: 9. The CDR3 spans 14 residues. In germline, CDR1 is SGHAT, CDR2 FQNNGV. In DNA form, the CDR3 reads TGTGCCAGCAGCACGACTAGCCTCGCCCAGACCCAGTACTTC. It yields the protein CASSTTSLAQTQYF.

The chain employs TRBV14 and TRBJ2-3; 8 positions match TRBD2. V gave up 3 bases and J gave up 5 bases; unmatched junction bases: 7. The CDR3 loop spans 15 amino acids. Germline CDR1 is SGHDN and CDR2 is FVKESK. Written as DNA, the CDR3 is TGTGCCAGCAGCCAGAATAGCGGGAACATAGATACGCAGTATTTT. This translates into CASSQNSGNIDTQYF.

The chain joins TRBV5-1 to TRBJ1-1; maybe TRBD1 (5 bases). Trimming removed 4 bases from V and 1 base from J, with 11 bases in between. Germline loops: CDR1 SGHRS, CDR2 YFSETQ. CDR3 size: 14 residues. In DNA, the CDR3 is TGCGCCAGCAGCGAACAGGTGACGAACACTGAAGCTTTCTTT. Translated, it gives CASSEQVTNTEAFF.

This rearrangement joins TRBV27 to TRBJ2-1, with 9 positions matching TRBD1. J gave up 4 bases and V 5 bases, and 9 bases lay outside the gene matches. Germline lookup yields CDR1 MNHEY and CDR2 SMNVEV (reference sequence). CDR3 length equals 16 residues. CDR3 residues: CASSLTTGTGYNEQFF. The CDR3 DNA follows: TGTGCCAGCAGTCTAACCACCGGGACAGGGTACAATGAGCAGTTCTTC.

V and J are TRBV15 and TRBJ2-1, with D possibly TRBD1 on 5 matching bases. CDR1 and CDR2 from the germline V gene are LNHNV and YYDKDF (reference sequence). This CDR3 has 16 amino acids. Trimming left V 0 bases short and J 6 bases short, with 15 bases between. The DNA for the CDR3 is TGTGCCACCAGCAGAGATCCAGGCAGGGTCGGCAATGAGCAGTTCTTC. Encoded protein: CATSRDPGRVGNEQFF.

This clone was counted a few times. This chain links TRBV10-3 with TRBJ2-5, with TRBD2 identical over 8 bases. Trimming took 2 bases from V and 2 from J; bases not matched to a gene: 7. The length of the CDR3 is 16 residues. From germline, CDR1 is ENHRY and CDR2 SYGVKD. DNA of the CDR3: TGTGCCATCAGTGAGGCAAGCGGGAGAGGGCAAGAGACCCAGTACTTC. It yields the protein CAISEASGRGQETQYF.

This chain uses TRBV5-1 with TRBJ2-5; D is uncertain. The germline V and J ends were trimmed by 0 bases and 1 base, with 4 bases remaining between them. The CDR3 length is 13 residues. CDR1 and CDR2 from the germline V gene are SGHRS and YFSETQ. CDR3 sequence (DNA): TGCGCCAGCAGCTTGGACAGCCAAGAGACCCAGTACTTC. Amino acids: CASSLDSQETQYF.

The V gene is TRBV11-3, the J gene TRBJ2-2, with a possible D match to TRBD2 (5 bases). Germline V CDR1 and CDR2: SGHNT, YENEEA. V was trimmed by 0 bases and J by 0 bases, leaving 11 bases between them. The CDR3 has 17 residues. The CDR3 region is CASSLERISANTGELFF. Written as DNA, the CDR3 is TGTGCCAGCAGCTTAGAGCGGATTAGCGCGAACACCGGGGAGCTGTTTTTT.

The genes are TRBV6-5 and TRBJ2-7, with TRBD2 matching over 10 bases. This CDR3 spans 14 amino acids. The V and J ends lost 7 bases and 2 bases, in that order; junction bases with no gene match: 5. Germline V lookup: CDR1 MNHEY, CDR2 SVGAGI. CDR3 bases: TGTGCCAGCATTCCAGCGGGAGGGCCCTACGAGCAGTACTTC. It translates to CASIPAGGPYEQYF.

Comment on this clone: Compared with germline, one end of the junction differs, possibly owing to a read error. The chain carries TRBV19 and TRBJ2-2; a possible D gene is TRBD2 (6 bases). The CDR3 extends over 13 amino acids. CDR1 is LNHDA and CDR2 is SQIVND in the germline V gene (reference sequence). CDR3 in amino acids: CASSLTGSGGLFF. CDR3 nucleotide sequence: TGTGCCAGTAGCCTTACGGGCTCCGGGGGGCTGTTTTTT. Variable domain in full (rest from reference TRBV19 and TRBJ2-2): DGGITQSPKYLFRKEGQNVTLSCEQNLNHDAMYWYRQDPGQGLRLIYYSQIVNDFQKGDIAEGYSVSREKKESFPLTVTSAQKNPTAFYLCASSLTGSGGLFFGEGSRLTVL.

This clone showed up just once. The V and J genes are TRBV10-2 and TRBJ2-5; D call uncertain. Germline V CDR1 and CDR2: WSHSY, SAAADI. The CDR3 spans 12 residues. The V end was cut by 0 bases, the J end by 11 bases, with 10 bases between. The CDR3 DNA is TGCGCCAGCAGTGAGTCCCGGGTAGAGCAGTACTTC. This codes for CASSESRVEQYF.

The genes are TRBV19 and TRBJ1-5; TRBD1 agrees at 8 bases. The CDR3 has 18 residues. V lost 2 bases, J lost 2 bases, and 11 bases stayed unmatched. Germline V gene sequence: CDR1 LNHDA, CDR2 SQIVND (reference sequence). CDR3 coding DNA: TGTGCCAGTAGTATATTTGGGACCGGACAGGGAGGCAATCAGCCCCAGCATTTT. Translated: CASSIFGTGQGGNQPQHF.

This clone has a handful of counts. This chain connects TRBV7-9 to TRBJ1-1, with D hard to call. The V gene lost 1 base and the J gene lost 2 bases, with 5 bases spanning the gap. CDR3 length: 13 residues. Germline V gene data show CDR1 as SEHNR and CDR2 as FQNEAQ (reference sequence). The CDR3 nucleotides read TGTGCCAGCAGCTTAGGGGCTAACACTGAAGCTTTCTTT. Translated, it gives CASSLGANTEAFF.

The rearrangement joins TRBV28 to TRBJ1-4; D uncertain. CDR1 and CDR2 from the germline V gene are MDHEN and SYDVKM. The CDR3 is 17 amino acids. V dropped 7 bases and J dropped 2 bases, with 20 bases sitting between them. CDR3 sequence: CASNGGDEALTNEKLFF. Here the CDR3 DNA reads TGTGCCAGCAACGGCGGAGACGAAGCCCTTACTAATGAAAAACTGTTTTTT.

The rearrangement uses TRBV7-8 and TRBJ1-2; D gene uncertain. Looked up from germline, CDR1 is SGHVS and CDR2 is FQNEAQ. The CDR3 length is 13 residues. V gave up 6 bases and J gave up 8 bases, with 16 bases separating them. The CDR3 sequence: CASSPRSPGGYTF. DNA for the CDR3: TGTGCCAGCAGTCCACGATCCCCGGGGGGCTACACCTTC.

V is TRBV7-3 and J is TRBJ2-7, with TRBD1 matching over 8 bases. J lost 0 bases, V lost 6 bases, and 22 bases had no gene match. The CDR3 is made up of 20 amino acids. CDR1 and CDR2 from the germline V gene are SGHTA and FQGTGA. DNA for the CDR3: TGTGCCAGCAGAGGTCGTCCCCCGACCCGGGACAGGCGCCTCTCCTACGAGCAGTACTTC. It encodes CASRGRPPTRDRRLSYEQYF.

The rearrangement links TRBV11-2 to TRBJ1-1; tentatively, D is TRBD1 (6 bases). Trimming left V 4 bases short and J 1 base short, with 13 bases between. The CDR3 is made up of 15 amino acids. Germline V gives CDR1 SGHAT, CDR2 FQNNGV. In DNA form, the CDR3 reads TGTGCCAGCAGCTCCCTTCACAGGGCGAACACTGAAGCTTTCTTT. It yields the protein CASSSLHRANTEAFF.